These 31 T cell receptor beta chains were sequenced from one sample in a study of yellow fever vaccine responses in identical twins. MiXCR was run by TCRdb on the RT-PCR reads, yielding one entry per CDR3 protein. The table shows roughly 3,600 distinct CDR3 sequences, with approximately 89% occurring only once. Sample: T cells from blood (PBMCs), unsorted or a sorted subset (not recorded which), taken before or after yellow fever vaccination (not recorded which). These receptors originate from a woman aged 18-29 years who received the yellow fever vaccine.

This chain uses TRBV7-6 with TRBJ2-7; 10 bases match TRBD2. The length of the CDR3 is 15 residues. CDR1 SGHVS and CDR2 FNYEAQ come from the germline V gene. Trimming cost V 3 bases and J 7 bases; bases outside gene matches: 9. The CDR3, as DNA: TGTGCCAGCAGCTTCGGGCGTCTAGCGGGAGTTGAGCAGTACTTC. Translation: CASSFGRLAGVEQYF.

The chain is built from TRBV7-3 and TRBJ1-4; unclear D gene. Germline loops: CDR1 SGHTA, CDR2 FQGTGA. CDR3 length equals 15 residues. Trimming cost V 1 base and J 4 bases, with 10 bases left between them. The CDR3 DNA is TGTGCCAGCAGCTTAAGGAACAGTTATAATGAAAAACTGTTTTTT. It is translated as CASSLRNSYNEKLFF.

The J gene is TRBJ2-3, the V gene TRBV5-5; 8 bases map to TRBD1. Germline V CDR1 and CDR2: SGHKS, YYEKEE (reference sequence). V lost 3 bases and J lost 2; bases outside the gene matches: 11. The CDR3 has 17 amino acids. The CDR3 nucleotides read TGTGCCAGCAGCTCCGGGACAGGCCTACCGAACACAGATACGCAGTATTTT. Translation gives CASSSGTGLPNTDTQYF.

J is TRBJ2-7 and V is TRBV18; no clear D gene. Germline V gene sequence: CDR1 KGHSH, CDR2 LQKENI. The CDR3 extends over 13 amino acids. V was clipped by 2 bases and J by 3 bases, with 8 bases between them. In nucleotides, the CDR3 is TGTGCCAGCTCACCAACCGACCTCTACGAGCAGTACTTC. It is translated as CASSPTDLYEQYF. Full variable domain (rest looked up from reference TRBV18 and TRBJ2-7): NAGVMQNPRHLVRRRGQEARLRCSPMKGHSHVYWYRQLPEEGLKFMVYLQKENIIDESGMPKERFSAEFPKEGPSILRIQQVVRGDSAAYFCASSPTDLYEQYFGPGTRLTVT.

This chain links TRBV29-1 with TRBJ2-5, with no clear D. The CDR3 consists of 13 residues. CDR1 SQVTM and CDR2 ANQGSEA come from the germline V gene. Trimming took off 6 bases at V and 4 bases at J, with 15 bases between the two ends. CDR3 DNA: TGCAGCGTCCAATATCTAAGAGGAGAGACCCAGTACTTC. This translates into CSVQYLRGETQYF.

The V call is TRBV11-2, the J call TRBJ2-3; 9 nucleotides agree with TRBD2. V gave up 3 bases and J gave up 3 bases; unmatched junction bases: 4. The germline V gene has CDR1 SGHAT and CDR2 FQNNGV. CDR3 length: 15 amino acids. The CDR3 spells CASSLGGRATDTQYF. The DNA for the CDR3 is TGTGCCAGCAGCTTGGGCGGGAGGGCAACAGATACGCAGTATTTT.

The chain combines TRBV15 with TRBJ2-2; D is perhaps TRBD2 (5 bases). V lost 3 bases, J lost 5 bases, and 10 bases lay in between. Germline V gene lookup returns CDR1 LNHNV and CDR2 YYDKDF (reference sequence). CDR3 length: 14 residues. CDR3 in DNA: TGTGCCACCAGCAGGATACTAGAGACCGGGGAGCTGTTTTTT. Translated, it gives CATSRILETGELFF.

This clonotype was recorded only once. The genes are TRBV7-2 and TRBJ2-1; no clear D gene. Trimming took 1 base from V and 7 from J, leaving 8 bases between them. The CDR3 is 13 residues long. The V gene's germline CDR1 is SGHTA and CDR2 FQGNSA. This CDR3 is CASSLDGANEQFF. CDR3 coding DNA: TGTGCCAGCAGCTTAGATGGCGCTAATGAGCAGTTCTTC.

This chain joins TRBV29-1 and TRBJ2-3, with D tentatively TRBD1 or TRBD2 (5 bases each). The V gene lost 1 base and the J gene lost 5 bases, with 13 bases spanning the gap. The CDR3 loop spans 14 amino acids. The germline V gene encodes CDR1 SQVTM and CDR2 ANQGSEA. The chain's CDR3 is CSVEGDALGDTQYF. In DNA, the CDR3 is TGCAGCGTTGAAGGGGACGCTTTAGGAGATACGCAGTATTTT.

The rearrangement links TRBV11-3 to TRBJ2-3, with a possible D match to TRBD2 (5 bases). Germline loops: CDR1 SGHNT, CDR2 YENEEA. The CDR3 is 15 amino acids. V was shortened by 4 bases and J by 2 bases, with 13 bases between the two germline ends. The CDR3 region is CASSSLVTPTDTQYF. DNA of the CDR3: TGTGCCAGCAGCTCACTAGTGACACCCACAGATACGCAGTATTTT.

This clonotype was counted only a few times. The CDR3: CSANPTGTYGYTF. The DNA of the CDR3 is TGCAGTGCTAATCCGACAGGGACCTATGGCTACACCTTC. This chain connects TRBV20-1 to TRBJ1-2; 7 nucleotides agree with TRBD1. CDR1 and CDR2 (germline): DFQATT, SNEGSKA (reference sequence). Unmatched junction bases numbered 6, after V lost 4 bases and J lost 4 bases. The CDR3 is made up of 13 amino acids.

The chain joins TRBV18 to TRBJ1-2; TRBD1 matches 7 bases. The germline gives CDR1 KGHSH, CDR2 LQKENI. J lost 4 bases, V lost 6 bases, and 11 bases had no gene match. The CDR3 loop spans 15 amino acids. CDR3 sequence: CASSPSRDSAYGYTF. The CDR3 nucleotides read TGTGCCAGCTCGCCCTCCCGGGACAGCGCCTATGGCTACACCTTC.

The gene calls are TRBV11-1 and TRBJ2-6; D not certain. Germline V CDR1 and CDR2: SGHAT, FQDESV (reference sequence). This CDR3 contains 17 residues. The V end was cut by 3 bases, the J end by 0 bases, with 12 bases between. CDR3 bases: TGTGCCAGCAGCTTTCAGGTGCACCCCTCTGGGGCCAACGTCCTGACTTTC. This translates into CASSFQVHPSGANVLTF.

This chain uses TRBV29-1 with TRBJ2-7, with a possible D match to TRBD2 (7 bases). CDR1 and CDR2 from the germline V gene are SQVTM and ANQGSEA. The CDR3 has 12 amino acids. V lost 7 bases and J 5 bases, leaving 15 bases between the germline ends. The CDR3 DNA is TGCAGCGCATGGGGGGGCCGGAACGAGCAGTACTTC. It translates to CSAWGGRNEQYF.

This clonotype was seen only a few times. The gene calls are TRBV14 and TRBJ1-5; no definite D call. Germline CDR1 reads SGHDN; CDR2 reads FVKESK. V lost 0 bases and J lost 4, with 7 bases in between. The CDR3 consists of 14 residues. The CDR3 is CASSQDKGNQPQHF. In DNA, the CDR3 is TGTGCCAGCAGCCAAGATAAAGGGAATCAGCCCCAGCATTTT.

The chain is built from TRBV5-1 and TRBJ2-3; D might be TRBD1 (6 bases). Trimming removed 2 bases from V and 4 bases from J, with 11 bases in between. Germline-derived CDR1 and CDR2 are SGHRS and YFSETQ. The CDR3 has 14 residues. CDR3 DNA: TGCGCCAGCAGCTTACGACAGGTTGCAGATACGCAGTATTTT. Residues: CASSLRQVADTQYF. The full variable domain, its missing parts supplied by reference TRBV5-1 and TRBJ2-3, is KAGVTQTPRYLIKTRGQQVTLSCSPISGHRSVSWYQQTPGQGLQFLFEYFSETQRNKGNFPGRFSGRQFSNSRSEMNVSTLELGDSALYLCASSLRQVADTQYFGPGTRLTVL.

The rearrangement joins TRBV7-1 to TRBJ2-7; the match to TRBD2 covers 7 bases. TRBV7-1 is an ORF; its function is uncertain. The CDR3 covers 15 residues. The V and J ends lost 3 bases and 5 bases, in that order; junction bases with no gene match: 10. CDR3 nucleotide sequence: TGTGCCAGCAGCTCTCTCACGGGAGGAATCCACGAGCAGTACTTC. Its protein is CASSSLTGGIHEQYF.

The CDR3 region has the DNA TGTGCCAGCAGCTTACAGGGGTCATATGCAGATACGCAGTATTTT. Encoded protein: CASSLQGSYADTQYF. The V call is TRBV11-2, the J call TRBJ2-3; TRBD1 is a possible D gene (6 bases). The CDR3 has 15 residues. V was shortened by 2 bases and J by 4 bases, with 13 bases between the two germline ends. In germline, CDR1 is SGHAT, CDR2 FQNNGV.

V gene TRBV21-1 combines with J gene TRBJ2-7. TRBV21-1 is an annotated pseudogene. The CDR3 has 12 amino acids. Written as DNA, the CDR3 is TGTGCCAGCTACGGAAGCTCCTACGAGCAGTACTTC. Amino acids: CASYGSSYEQYF.

The chain carries TRBV6-1 and TRBJ2-1; 7 bases are shared with TRBD1. Germline V gene lookup returns CDR1 MNHNS and CDR2 SASEGT. The J segment lost 5 bases and the V segment lost 5 bases, leaving 9 bases of the junction unmatched. This CDR3 spans 15 amino acids. The chain's CDR3 is CASSTTGASNNEQFF. DNA for the CDR3: TGTGCCAGCAGTACCACAGGGGCTTCCAACAATGAGCAGTTCTTC.

The chain combines TRBV20-1 with TRBJ2-1, with 15 bases aligning to TRBD2. Germline V gene sequence: CDR1 DFQATT, CDR2 SNEGSKA (reference sequence). The CDR3 spans 17 residues. V was clipped by 3 bases and J by 8 bases; unmatched bases: 11. This CDR3 reads CSASYPGLAGGRHEQFF. The CDR3 nucleotides read TGCAGTGCTAGTTATCCGGGACTAGCGGGAGGCCGGCATGAGCAGTTCTTC.

The chain is built from TRBV11-3 and TRBJ1-1; D might be TRBD1 (5 bases). The CDR3 loop spans 13 amino acids. The V and J ends lost 3 bases and 1 base respectively, with 6 bases between them. Germline lookup yields CDR1 SGHNT and CDR2 YENEEA. The CDR3 DNA reads as TGTGCCAGCAGCTTCGGACAGAACACTGAAGCTTTCTTT. This sequence encodes CASSFGQNTEAFF.

The genes are TRBV29-1 and TRBJ2-2; D perhaps matches TRBD2 (6 bases). The CDR3 covers 13 residues. CDR1 and CDR2 (germline): SQVTM, ANQGSEA. V lost 7 bases and J 2 bases, leaving 11 bases between the germline ends. The CDR3 bases are TGCAGCGCCCGGGAGAGTAACACCGGGGAGCTGTTTTTT. Protein sequence: CSARESNTGELFF.

The chain is built from TRBV7-9 and TRBJ2-3; TRBD2 aligns across 13 bases. Germline trimming cut 3 bases from V and 2 bases from J; bases unmatched to any gene: 5. Germline V gives CDR1 SEHNR, CDR2 FQNEAQ (reference sequence). The CDR3 is 17 residues long. The CDR3 loop is CASSFGTSGISTDTQYF. In nucleotides, the CDR3 is TGTGCCAGCAGCTTCGGGACTAGCGGGATCTCCACAGATACGCAGTATTTT. Supplemented by reference TRBV7-9 and TRBJ2-3, the full variable domain reads DTGVSQNPRHKITKRGQNVTFRCDPISEHNRLYWYRQTLGQGPEFLTYFQNEAQLEKSRLLSDRFSAERPKGSFSTLEIQRTEQGDSAMYLCASSFGTSGISTDTQYFGPGTRLTVL.

V and J are TRBV13 and TRBJ2-3; 8 bases line up with TRBD2. There are 15 residues in the CDR3. Losses at the gene ends were 5 bases for V and 1 base for J; bases not matched to a gene: 5. Germline V CDR1 and CDR2: PRHDT, FYEKMQ (reference sequence). CDR3 nucleotides: TGTGCCAGCAGCAGCGGACTAGCCCGCACAGATACGCAGTATTTT. The encoded protein is CASSSGLARTDTQYF.

The rearrangement joins TRBV29-1 to TRBJ1-2; D call uncertain. This CDR3 region has 11 residues. With 3 bases removed from V and 4 bases from J, the gap between germline ends came to 6 bases. Germline CDR1 SQVTM, CDR2 ANQGSEA. CDR3 nucleotides: TGCAGCGTTGACAGTAGCTATGGCTACACCTTC. Translation: CSVDSSYGYTF. Based on the CDR3 plus reference TRBV29-1 and TRBJ1-2, the full variable domain is SAVISQKPSRDICQRGTSLTIQCQVDSQVTMMFWYRQQPGQSLTLIATANQGSEATYESGFVIDKFPISRPNLTFSTLTVSNMSPEDSSIYLCSVDSSYGYTFGSGTRLTVV.

This clonotype came up once. The chain carries TRBV11-1 and TRBJ2-1; TRBD2 might be the D (6 bases). CDR3 length: 15 amino acids. Trimming cost V 1 base and J 4 bases, with 11 bases left between them. Germline V gene data show CDR1 as SGHAT and CDR2 as FQDESV (reference sequence). This CDR3 reads CASSLVLAAYNEQFF. For the CDR3, the DNA is TGTGCCAGCAGCTTAGTCTTAGCGGCTTACAATGAGCAGTTCTTC.

The rearrangement links TRBV10-3 to TRBJ2-5; D is undetermined. The V end lost 4 bases, the J end lost 5 bases, and 5 bases lay between the germline ends. Germline V lookup: CDR1 ENHRY, CDR2 SYGVKD. The CDR3 runs 11 residues. For the CDR3, the DNA is TGTGCCATCAGTGGTGGGGAGACCCAGTACTTC. It yields the protein CAISGGETQYF.

This clonotype was counted between two and nine times. The chain links TRBV23-1 to TRBJ1-5; D not certain. TRBV23-1 qualifies as an ORF whose function is uncertain. Trimming took off 11 bases at V and 6 bases at J, with 8 bases between the two ends. The CDR3 is 10 amino acids. The DNA of the CDR3 is TGCGCCCCGGTGTCTCAGCCCCAGCATTTT. This translates into CAPVSQPQHF.

The V gene is TRBV7-6, the J gene TRBJ1-6, with 7 nucleotides matching TRBD1. The CDR3 extends over 15 amino acids. Germline V gives CDR1 SGHVS, CDR2 FNYEAQ. The V gene end was trimmed by 4 bases and the J gene end by 6 bases; junction bases not matched to a gene: 6. Written as DNA, the CDR3 is TGTGCCAGCAGCTCGATAGGACAGGCTAATTCACCCCTCCACTTT. It encodes CASSSIGQANSPLHF.

This chain links TRBV29-1 with TRBJ2-1, with TRBD2 identical over 8 bases. V dropped 5 bases and J dropped 9; count of bases not matched to a gene: 12. The germline V gene encodes CDR1 SQVTM and CDR2 ANQGSEA. There are 14 residues in the CDR3. The CDR3 nucleotides read TGCAGCGTTTGTCTGAGCGGGAGTTGTGGTGAGCAGTTCTTC. As protein: CSVCLSGSCGEQFF.